Listed below are T cell receptor beta chains from one sample, sequenced in a study of cytomegalovirus exposure and HLA in healthy donors. The repertoire was sequenced with immunoSEQ multiplex PCR; TCRdb's copy has only in-frame clones and lacks some. The data contain about 110,000 clones, 76% of them seen just once; the ten biggest clones take up under 15%. Specimen: PBMCs. These receptors all stem from a man younger than 40 in good health and CMV-seropositive. Both conserved end residues are part of each CDR3. D genes are given only for firm matches. Clone sizes are given selectively: once, few, many, or a class where the clone is expanded.

clone_size j_call d_call v_call cdr3_nt cdr3_aa
- TRBJ2-2 - TRBV5-4 TGTGCCAGCAGAGTGGACAGGAACACCGGGGAGCTGTTTTTT CASRVDRNTGELFF
- TRBJ1-1 TRBD1 TRBV7-2 TGTGCCAGCAGCGCCGGACAGGGTTTAGAGAACACTGAAGCTTTCTTT CASSAGQGLENTEAFF
few TRBJ1-2 TRBD1 TRBV6-5 TGTGCCAGTAGTTCCGGGACAGCTTTATATGGCTACACCTTC CASSSGTALYGYTF
- TRBJ2-5 TRBD1 TRBV10-1 TGCGCCAGCAGTGTTGATCGGACAGGTCAAGAGACCCAGTACTTC CASSVDRTGQETQYF
- TRBJ1-3 - TRBV11-2 TGTGCCAGCAGCTTAGACACCCTCTTGAGGCACAACACCATATATTTT CASSLDTLLRHNTIYF
- TRBJ1-1 - TRBV7-2 TGTGCCAGCAGCTTATCCCCAGGGTCCACTGAAGCTTTCTTT CASSLSPGSTEAFF
- TRBJ1-3 - TRBV5-1 TGCGCCAGCAGCTCCGCGCTAAGCTCTGGAAACACCATATATTTT CASSSALSSGNTIYF
- TRBJ1-2 - TRBV7-9 TGTTCCAGCAGCCCCGACACCTATGGCTACACCTTC CSSSPDTYGYTF
- TRBJ2-7 - TRBV6-5 TGTGCCAGCAGTTACCGGGGTGGAGAGCAGTACTTC CASSYRGGEQYF
- TRBJ1-2 - TRBV28 TGTGCCAGCAGTCTACGGACACCGCCCAACTATGGCTACACCTTC CASSLRTPPNYGYTF
- TRBJ2-3 TRBD2 TRBV7-2 TGTGCCAGCAGCTTAGGACTAGCGGGGGGGTCGGAGTATTTT CASSLGLAGGSEYF